The rows below give T cell receptor beta chains drawn from one sample of a study of blood T cells in healthy people across ages. TCRdb used MiXCR to reprocess the 5' RACE reads, holding one entry per CDR3 protein. Of a few hundred thousand distinct CDR3 sequences in the sample, approximately 51% were seen once. The sequenced sample consisted of blood. These receptors originate from a man aged 60 to 75 in good health. CDR3s include the opening cysteine and the closing phenylalanine or tryptophan. A D gene is named only where the DNA matches it firmly. Clone size is shown for a subset of rows, as once, few, many or a class of expanded clone.

TRBV20-1	TRBJ1-4	TRBD1	many	TGCAGTGCTCCGCGACAGGGTAATGAAAAACTGTTTTTT	CSAPRQGNEKLFF
TRBV5-6	TRBJ2-1	TRBD2	-	TGTGCCAGCAGCTTACTGGTAGCGGGAGGGGGTGAGCAGTTCTTC	CASSLLVAGGGEQFF
TRBV25-1	TRBJ1-2	-	many	TGTGCCAGCAGTGAAATGGCTGGGGCGGGGGGCTACACCTTC	CASSEMAGAGGYTF
TRBV6-2/TRBV6-3	TRBJ2-1	TRBD2	few	TGTGCCAGCATCCCTCGGCAACTTCGGGCTAGCGGGAGAGGCAATGAGCAGTTCTTC	CASIPRQLRASGRGNEQFF
TRBV20-1	TRBJ1-2	-	-	TGCAGTGCTAGAGATGGGGTGGGCGATGGCTACACCTTC	CSARDGVGDGYTF
TRBV7-6	TRBJ2-1	TRBD2	-	TGTGCCAGCAGCTTGACGCGGGAGAATGAACAGTTCTTC	CASSLTRENEQFF
TRBV29-1	TRBJ2-2	TRBD2	once	TGCAGCGTTGCGGCGGGGGTGGGCACCGGGGAGCTGTTTTTT	CSVAAGVGTGELFF
TRBV29-1	TRBJ2-6	-	many	TGCAGCGTTGAAAAGTGGTCTGGGGCCAACGTCCTGACTTTC	CSVEKWSGANVLTF
TRBV20-1	TRBJ2-7	-	-	TGCAGGGGGGGGTCGGGACAGACCTACGAGCAGTACTTC	CRGGSGQTYEQYF
TRBV19	TRBJ2-3	-	-	TGTGCCAGTAGCCTCGCAGATGCGCAGTATTTT	CASSLADAQYF
TRBV6-1	TRBJ1-2	-	-	TGTGCCAGCCGGGGCCCTGACGGCTATGGCTACACCTTC	CASRGPDGYGYTF
TRBV11-2	TRBJ2-3	-	-	TGTGCCAGCAGCCCGGAGGGAGCGGGCCCAGATACGCAGTATTTT	CASSPEGAGPDTQYF
TRBV3-1	TRBJ1-2	-	-	TGTGCCAGCAGCCAAGATATGGGAGGCTATGGCTACACCTTC	CASSQDMGGYGYTF
TRBV7-2	TRBJ2-1	-	few	TGTGCCAGCAGCTTATCGGGAGATTTCTCCTACAATGAGCAGTTCTTC	CASSLSGDFSYNEQFF
TRBV7-3	TRBJ2-1	-	-	TGTGCCAGCAGCTTAACGCTTAACAATGAGCAGTTCTTC	CASSLTLNNEQFF
TRBV4-3	TRBJ1-5	-	once	TGCGCCAGCAGCCAAGATTGGGCGGGGGGAGGCAATCAGCCCCAGCATTTT	CASSQDWAGGGNQPQHF
TRBV20-1	TRBJ1-2	TRBD1	few	TGCAGTGCTAGGATACAGGGGGCGGGTGGCTACACCTTC	CSARIQGAGGYTF
TRBV12-3/TRBV12-4	TRBJ1-2	TRBD1	-	TGTGCCAGCAGTTCAGGGGGCCATGGCTACACCTTC	CASSSGGHGYTF
TRBV5-6	TRBJ1-2	-	-	TGTGCCAGCAGCCCCGGTGGCAGACCCACTAACTATGGCTACACCTTC	CASSPGGRPTNYGYTF
TRBV7-3	TRBJ2-1	TRBD1	many	TGTGCCAGCAGTCTCGGACAGGGCGGTGAGCAGTTCTTC	CASSLGQGGEQFF
TRBV27	TRBJ2-4	TRBD1	-	TGTGCCAGCAGTGCCGACAGGGGGCGAATTCAGTACTTC	CASSADRGRIQYF
TRBV6-2/TRBV6-3	TRBJ2-5	-	-	TGTGCCAGCAGACAATCGGCCGGATTTGTAGGAGAGACCCAGTACTTC	CASRQSAGFVGETQYF